The 28 T cell receptor beta chains given below trace back to one sample, sequenced in a study of cytomegalovirus exposure and HLA in healthy donors. The data were produced by immunoSEQ multiplex PCR, yet TCRdb's version contains in-frame clones alone and is incomplete. This sample has about 360,000 clones, with roughly 90% found just once. Sequencing was carried out using PBMCs. These receptors originate from a woman under 30 in good health and CMV-seronegative.

This clone has at least ten counts. Written as DNA, the CDR3 is TGTGCCAGCAGTGAACAGGCCTTGAACACTGAAGCTTTCTTT. It is translated as CASSEQALNTEAFF. This chain connects TRBV25-1 to TRBJ1-1; D gene uncertain. Trimming cost V 2 bases and J 0 bases, with 7 bases left between them. This CDR3 spans 14 amino acids. Germline-derived CDR1 and CDR2 are MGHDK and SYGVNS.

The CDR3 region is CASSTARDRQETQYF. CDR3 nucleotide sequence: TGCGCCAGCAGCACAGCCCGGGACAGACAAGAGACCCAGTACTTC. The V gene is TRBV5-1, the J gene TRBJ2-5; TRBD1 matches 7 bases. V dropped 4 bases and J dropped 2; count of bases not matched to a gene: 8. CDR3 size: 15 residues. Germline V gene lookup returns CDR1 SGHRS and CDR2 YFSETQ.

This clone was seen just once. The rearrangement links TRBV11-2 to TRBJ2-1; TRBD2 agrees at 9 bases. In germline, CDR1 is SGHAT, CDR2 FQNNGV. The CDR3 consists of 17 residues. Trimming took 0 bases from V and 3 from J; bases not matched to a gene: 6. The CDR3 loop is CASSLEPAGGNYNEQFF. DNA for the CDR3: TGTGCCAGCAGCTTAGAGCCAGCGGGGGGCAACTACAATGAGCAGTTCTTC. Drawing the rest from reference TRBV11-2 and TRBJ2-1, the complete variable domain is EAGVAQSPRYKIIEKRQSVAFWCNPISGHATLYWYQQILGQGPKLLIQFQNNGVVDDSQLPKDRFSAERLKGVDSTLKIQPAKLEDSAVYLCASSLEPAGGNYNEQFFGPGTRLTVL.

The chain carries TRBV6-6 and TRBJ2-7; tentative D call: TRBD1 (5 bases). V gave up 11 bases and J gave up 0 bases, with 11 bases separating them. Germline lookup yields CDR1 MNHNY and CDR2 SVGAGI (reference sequence). This CDR3 has 12 amino acids. CDR3 region: CAAWTFSYEQYF. The CDR3 DNA reads TGTGCCGCATGGACATTCTCCTACGAGCAGTACTTC.

This rearrangement joins TRBV28 to TRBJ1-5, with unresolved D. The germline CDR1 and CDR2 sequences are MDHEN and SYDVKM. The CDR3 loop spans 13 amino acids. With 3 bases removed from V and 2 bases from J, the gap between germline ends came to 5 bases. CDR3 region: CASSFTGNQPQHF. The DNA of the CDR3 is TGTGCCAGCAGTTTTACGGGCAATCAGCCCCAGCATTTT.

A remark on this clone: The same CDR3 can be traced to other DNA sequences in this sample. The chain uses TRBV30 and TRBJ1-1, with unresolved D. V was cut by 3 bases and J by 0 bases, with 8 bases left in between. There are 13 residues in the CDR3. From germline, CDR1 is GTSNPN and CDR2 SVGIG (reference sequence). CDR3 bases: TGTGCCTGGAGGGCACATTTGAACACTGAAGCTTTCTTT. It encodes CAWRAHLNTEAFF. The whole variable domain, remainder taken from reference TRBV30 and TRBJ1-1, is SQTIHQWPATLVQPVGSPLSLECTVEGTSNPNLYWYRQAAGRGLQLLFYSVGIGQISSEVPQNLSASRPQDRQFILSSKKLLLSDSGFYLCAWRAHLNTEAFFGQGTRLTVV.

CDR3 sequence (DNA): TGTGCCAGCAGCCAAGGGGTCGGCACCGGGGAGCTGTTTTTT. Translated: CASSQGVGTGELFF. The chain combines TRBV7-6 with TRBJ2-2; the D gene is possibly TRBD1 (5 bases). The V gene lost 5 bases and the J gene lost 4 bases, with 11 bases spanning the gap. The length of the CDR3 is 14 residues. Germline assignment: CDR1 SGHVS and CDR2 FNYEAQ.

The CDR3 sequence: CASSSGQSSYEQYF. The CDR3 DNA is TGTGCCAGCAGCTCGGGACAGAGCTCCTACGAGCAGTACTTC. This chain connects TRBV28 to TRBJ2-7; 7 bases fit TRBD1. This CDR3 spans 14 amino acids. In germline, CDR1 is MDHEN, CDR2 SYDVKM. V lost 6 bases, J lost 0 bases, and 5 bases stayed unmatched.

This rearrangement joins TRBV11-2 to TRBJ2-2; 8 positions agree with TRBD1. The CDR3 is 16 amino acids. The germline CDR1 and CDR2 sequences are SGHAT and FQNNGV. With V trimmed by 5 bases and J by 2 bases, 7 bases remained unmatched. This chain's CDR3 is CASSPRDRRNTGELFF. The CDR3 DNA is TGTGCCAGCAGCCCGAGGGACAGGCGAAACACCGGGGAGCTGTTTTTT.

Here the CDR3 DNA reads TGTGCCAGCAGCCCTGACTCGACCAGGGGGGAAAAACTGTTTTTT. This codes for CASSPDSTRGEKLFF. The V gene is TRBV7-6, the J gene TRBJ1-4; 7 bases are shared with TRBD1. This CDR3 has 15 amino acids. Trimming removed 5 bases from V and 8 bases from J; junction bases left unmatched: 11. Germline V gene sequence: CDR1 SGHVS, CDR2 FNYEAQ.

The chain links TRBV7-8 to TRBJ2-1; 8 bases match TRBD2. The J segment lost 4 bases and the V segment lost 5 bases, leaving 10 bases of the junction unmatched. This CDR3 has 16 amino acids. Germline CDR1 reads SGHVS; CDR2 reads FQNEAQ. CDR3 in DNA: TGTGCCAGCAGCCTCATCGGGGGGGCCATTTACAATGAGCAGTTCTTC. It is translated as CASSLIGGAIYNEQFF. Together with reference TRBV7-8 and TRBJ2-1, the CDR3 gives the full variable domain: GAGVSQSPRYKVAKRGQDVALRCDPISGHVSLFWYQQALGQGPEFLTYFQNEAQLDKSGLPSDRFFAERPEGSVSTLKIQRTQQEDSAVYLCASSLIGGAIYNEQFFGPGTRLTVL.

V is TRBV9 and J is TRBJ2-5; D is perhaps TRBD1 (5 bases). CDR1 is SGDLS and CDR2 is YYNGEE in the germline V gene. With 0 bases removed from V and 5 bases from J, the gap between germline ends came to 11 bases. The length of the CDR3 is 14 residues. This CDR3 reads CASSVGPGRETQYF. For the CDR3, the DNA is TGTGCCAGCAGCGTAGGTCCAGGGCGGGAGACCCAGTACTTC. Using reference TRBV9 and TRBJ2-5 for the parts outside the CDR3, the full variable domain is DSGVTQTPKHLITATGQRVTLRCSPRSGDLSVYWYQQSLDQGLQFLIQYYNGEERAKGNILERFSAQQFPDLHSELNLSSLELGDSALYFCASSVGPGRETQYFGPGTRLLVL.

The V gene is TRBV5-1, the J gene TRBJ1-6, with D uncertain. Trimming shortened V by 1 base and J by 6 bases, and 5 bases separated the two germline ends. This CDR3 has 13 amino acids. Germline CDR1 SGHRS, CDR2 YFSETQ. In DNA form, the CDR3 reads TGCGCCAGCAGCTTGATTAGTAATTCACCCCTCCACTTT. Translating gives CASSLISNSPLHF.

V and J are TRBV11-3 and TRBJ2-1; 9 nucleotides agree with TRBD2. Germline assignment: CDR1 SGHNT and CDR2 YENEEA. The CDR3 covers 15 residues. The V gene end was trimmed by 5 bases and the J gene end by 5 bases; junction bases not matched to a gene: 7. Here the CDR3 DNA reads TGTGCCAGCAGCACTTTACTAGCGGGTCACAATGAGCAGTTCTTC. Translated, it gives CASSTLLAGHNEQFF.

This clone is a singleton in its sample. The chain employs TRBV7-9 and TRBJ2-2; 13 nucleotides align to TRBD2. The CDR3 loop spans 19 amino acids. V shed 3 bases, J shed 0 bases, and the junction held 7 bases outside the gene matches. The germline V gene has CDR1 SEHNR and CDR2 FQNEAQ (reference sequence). The CDR3 nucleotides are TGTGCCAGCAGCTTCCCGCGGACTAGCGGGAGTCCGAACACCGGGGAGCTGTTTTTT. Protein: CASSFPRTSGSPNTGELFF.

The table lists this clone with a few counts. In DNA, the CDR3 is TGTGCCAGCAGGGGTGAGGGATATAATTCACCCCTCCACTTT. Encoded protein: CASRGEGYNSPLHF. The rearrangement uses TRBV28 and TRBJ1-6; D gene ambiguous. The germline CDR1 and CDR2 sequences are MDHEN and SYDVKM. This CDR3 comprises 14 residues. V gave up 6 bases and J gave up 4 bases, with 10 bases separating them.

This chain connects TRBV6-5 to TRBJ2-1; 7 nucleotides agree with TRBD2. The ends lost 0 bases at V and 2 bases at J; junction bases unmatched: 4. The V gene's germline CDR1 is MNHEY and CDR2 SVGAGI. The CDR3 is 16 amino acids. The chain's CDR3 is CASSYSKREPYNEQFF. For the CDR3, the DNA is TGTGCCAGCAGTTACTCCAAGCGGGAACCCTACAATGAGCAGTTCTTC.

The chain employs TRBV7-6 and TRBJ2-1, with 8 bases aligning to TRBD1. CDR1 is SGHVS and CDR2 is FNYEAQ in the germline V gene. J gave up 0 bases and V 2 bases, and 3 bases lay outside the gene matches. The CDR3 extends over 16 amino acids. This CDR3 is CASSLLTGGSYNEQFF. DNA for the CDR3: TGTGCCAGCAGCTTATTAACAGGGGGCTCCTACAATGAGCAGTTCTTC.

This clone was seen a handful of times. CDR3 nucleotide sequence: TGTGCCAGCAGCACCGGGACAGGGATGAATGGCTACACCTTC. Translation gives CASSTGTGMNGYTF. J is TRBJ1-2 and V is TRBV27, with 9 bases lining up with TRBD1. The CDR3 runs to 14 residues. V trimming: 6 bases; J trimming: 6 bases; junction bases outside the gene matches: 8. CDR1 MNHEY and CDR2 SMNVEV come from the germline V gene (reference sequence).

V gene TRBV23-1 combines with J gene TRBJ2-1, with D perhaps TRBD2 (7 bases). TRBV23-1 counts as an open reading frame of uncertain function. Trimming left V 0 bases short and J 4 bases short, with 31 bases between. The CDR3 sequence is 22 residues long. The CDR3 DNA follows: TGCGCCAGCAGTCAATCACGGCGAAGAAGGGGGAGGGCCTACCTTCTATACAATGAGCAGTTCTTC. Amino acid sequence: CASSQSRRRRGRAYLLYNEQFF.

The chain is built from TRBV27 and TRBJ1-2, with D uncertain. CDR1 is MNHEY and CDR2 is SMNVEV in the germline V gene (reference sequence). V lost 5 bases, J lost 4 bases, and 11 bases lay in between. The CDR3 totals 13 residues. The CDR3 DNA reads as TGTGCCAGCAGTACCCGAGCTGGCTATGGCTACACCTTC. This gives the protein CASSTRAGYGYTF.

The rearrangement uses TRBV30 and TRBJ2-7; D gene ambiguous. In germline, CDR1 is GTSNPN, CDR2 SVGIG (reference sequence). V was pared by 2 bases and J by 0 bases, with 11 bases between. The CDR3 sequence is 14 residues long. The CDR3 sequence: CAWSPTSSSYEQYF. The CDR3 DNA reads TGTGCCTGGAGTCCTACCTCAAGCTCCTACGAGCAGTACTTC.

The rearrangement links TRBV15 to TRBJ1-6; 11 bases line up with TRBD1. Per the germline V gene, CDR1 is LNHNV and CDR2 is YYDKDF (reference sequence). The CDR3 has 15 residues. The ends lost 2 bases at V and 9 bases at J; junction bases unmatched: 3. CDR3: CATSRRTGGSSPLHF. In DNA, the CDR3 is TGTGCCACCAGCAGAAGGACAGGGGGCTCTTCACCCCTCCACTTT.

The chain recombines TRBV2 with TRBJ2-7, with a possible D match to TRBD1 (6 bases). V was trimmed by 6 bases and J by 3 bases, leaving 12 bases between them. This CDR3 region has 13 residues. CDR1 is SNHLY and CDR2 is FYNNEI in the germline V gene. The CDR3 region has the DNA TGTGCCAGCAGATTTGGACAGATCTACGAGCAGTACTTC. Translating it yields CASRFGQIYEQYF.

The V gene is TRBV6-1, the J gene TRBJ1-1; 8 nucleotides align to TRBD1. Germline trimming cut 1 base from V and 5 bases from J; bases unmatched to any gene: 3. Germline lookup yields CDR1 MNHNS and CDR2 SASEGT. This CDR3 spans 14 amino acids. The CDR3 DNA reads TGTGCCAGCAGTGAAGTCAGGGGGCGGACTGAAGCTTTCTTT. This encodes CASSEVRGRTEAFF.

The rearrangement uses TRBV15 and TRBJ1-1, with 7 bases aligning to TRBD1. With V trimmed by 3 bases and J by 7 bases, 5 bases remained unmatched. CDR1 is LNHNV, CDR2 YYDKDF, per germline (reference sequence). CDR3 size: 13 residues. Here the CDR3 DNA reads TGTGCCACCAGCAGCAGGGGACAGCGTGAAGCTTTCTTT. Protein: CATSSRGQREAFF. Full variable domain (outside the CDR3, taken from reference TRBV15 and TRBJ1-1): DAMVIQNPRYQVTQFGKPVTLSCSQTLNHNVMYWYQQKSSQAPKLLFHYYDKDFNNEADTPDNFQSRRPNTSFCFLDIRSPGLGDTAMYLCATSSRGQREAFFGQGTRLTVV.

The chain employs TRBV18 and TRBJ2-6; TRBD2 is a possible D gene (6 bases). V was pared by 1 base and J by 2 bases, with 12 bases between. The CDR3 totals 17 residues. Germline loops: CDR1 KGHSH, CDR2 LQKENI. In DNA form, the CDR3 reads TGTGCCAGCTCACCACAGTCCTCTAGCGCTGGGGCCAACGTCCTGACTTTC. Protein: CASSPQSSSAGANVLTF.

The J gene is TRBJ2-2, the V gene TRBV5-4, with D uncertain. This CDR3 is built from 16 residues. The germline V gene has CDR1 SGHNT and CDR2 YYREEE (reference sequence). Trimming took off 4 bases at V and 2 bases at J, with 15 bases between the two ends. CDR3: CASSPTNRRNTGELFF. As DNA, the CDR3 is TGTGCCAGCAGCCCTACCAACCGGAGAAACACCGGGGAGCTGTTTTTT.